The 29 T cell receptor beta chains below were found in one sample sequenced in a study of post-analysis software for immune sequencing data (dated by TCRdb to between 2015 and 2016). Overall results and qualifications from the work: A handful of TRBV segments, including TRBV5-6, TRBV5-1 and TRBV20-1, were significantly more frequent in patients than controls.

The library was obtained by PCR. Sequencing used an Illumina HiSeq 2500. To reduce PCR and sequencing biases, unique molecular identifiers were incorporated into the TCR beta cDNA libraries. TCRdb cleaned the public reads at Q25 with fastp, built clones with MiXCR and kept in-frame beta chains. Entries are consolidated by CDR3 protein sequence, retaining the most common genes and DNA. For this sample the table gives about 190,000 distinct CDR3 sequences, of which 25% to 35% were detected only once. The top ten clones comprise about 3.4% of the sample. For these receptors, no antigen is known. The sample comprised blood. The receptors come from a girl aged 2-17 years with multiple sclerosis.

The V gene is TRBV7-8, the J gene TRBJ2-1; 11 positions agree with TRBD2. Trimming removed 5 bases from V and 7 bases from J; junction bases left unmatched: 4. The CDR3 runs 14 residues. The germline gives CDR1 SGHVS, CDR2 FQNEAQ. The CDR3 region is CASSRRLAGNEQFF. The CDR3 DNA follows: TGTGCCAGCAGCAGAAGACTAGCGGGGAATGAGCAGTTCTTC.

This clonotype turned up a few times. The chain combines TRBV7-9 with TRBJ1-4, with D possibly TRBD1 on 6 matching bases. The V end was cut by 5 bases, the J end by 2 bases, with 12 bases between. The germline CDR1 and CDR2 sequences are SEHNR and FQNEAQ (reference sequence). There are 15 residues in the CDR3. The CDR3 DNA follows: TGTGCCAGCAGCCCCGGGGGGGCTACTAATGAAAAACTGTTTTTT. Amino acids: CASSPGGATNEKLFF. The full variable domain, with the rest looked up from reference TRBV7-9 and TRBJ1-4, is DTGVSQNPRHKITKRGQNVTFRCDPISEHNRLYWYRQTLGQGPEFLTYFQNEAQLEKSRLLSDRFSAERPKGSFSTLEIQRTEQGDSAMYLCASSPGGATNEKLFFGSGTQLSVL.

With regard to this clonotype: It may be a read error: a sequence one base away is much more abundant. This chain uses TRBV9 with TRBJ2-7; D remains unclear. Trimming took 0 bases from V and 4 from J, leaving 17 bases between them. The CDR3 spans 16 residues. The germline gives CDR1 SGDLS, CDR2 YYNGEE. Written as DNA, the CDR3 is TGTGCCAGCAGCGTAGCTGGAATAGGGCCTCCTTACGAGCAGTACTTC. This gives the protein CASSVAGIGPPYEQYF.

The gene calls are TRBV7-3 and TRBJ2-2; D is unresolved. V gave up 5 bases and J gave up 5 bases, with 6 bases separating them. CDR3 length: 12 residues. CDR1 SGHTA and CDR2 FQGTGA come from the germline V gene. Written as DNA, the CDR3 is TGTGCCAGCAGCCGACGGACCGGGGAGCTGTTTTTT. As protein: CASSRRTGELFF.

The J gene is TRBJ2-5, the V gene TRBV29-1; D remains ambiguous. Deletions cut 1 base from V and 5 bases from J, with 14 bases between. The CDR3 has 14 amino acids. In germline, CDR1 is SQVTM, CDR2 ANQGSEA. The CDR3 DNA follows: TGCAGCGTTGAAGTGGTGTCCCTTGGGGAGACCCAGTACTTC. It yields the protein CSVEVVSLGETQYF.

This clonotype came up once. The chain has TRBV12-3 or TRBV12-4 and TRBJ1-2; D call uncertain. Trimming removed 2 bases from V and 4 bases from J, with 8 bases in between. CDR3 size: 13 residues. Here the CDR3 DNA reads TGTGCCAGCAGTTTATCTGAGACCTATGGCTACACCTTC. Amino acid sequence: CASSLSETYGYTF.

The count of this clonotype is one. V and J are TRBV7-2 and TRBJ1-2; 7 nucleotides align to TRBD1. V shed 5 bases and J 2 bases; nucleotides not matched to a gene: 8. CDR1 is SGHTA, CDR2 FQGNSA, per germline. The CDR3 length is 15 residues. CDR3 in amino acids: CASSPETGPNYGYTF. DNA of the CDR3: TGTGCCAGCAGCCCGGAGACAGGGCCGAACTATGGCTACACCTTC.

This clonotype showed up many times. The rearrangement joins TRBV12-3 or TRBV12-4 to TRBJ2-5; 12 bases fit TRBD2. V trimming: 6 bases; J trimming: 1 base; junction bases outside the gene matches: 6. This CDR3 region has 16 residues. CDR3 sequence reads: CASSTSGGRSQETQYF. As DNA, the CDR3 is TGTGCCAGCAGCACTAGCGGGGGGCGATCCCAAGAGACCCAGTACTTC.

DNA of the CDR3: TGTGCCAGCAGTGAATCGGGCAGGGGCTACACCTTC. Residues: CASSESGRGYTF. The chain links TRBV6-1 to TRBJ1-2; unclear D gene. Germline V lookup: CDR1 MNHNS, CDR2 SASEGT. With 2 bases removed from V and 8 bases from J, the gap between germline ends came to 9 bases. The length of the CDR3 is 12 residues.

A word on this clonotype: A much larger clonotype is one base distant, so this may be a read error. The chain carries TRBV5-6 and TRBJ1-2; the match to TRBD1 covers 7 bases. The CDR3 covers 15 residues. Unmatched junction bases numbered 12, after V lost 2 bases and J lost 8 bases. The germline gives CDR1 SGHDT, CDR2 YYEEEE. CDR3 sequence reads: CASSFGGGFRGGYTF. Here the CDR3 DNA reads TGTGCCAGCAGCTTCGGTGGCGGCTTCAGGGGGGGCTACACCTTC.

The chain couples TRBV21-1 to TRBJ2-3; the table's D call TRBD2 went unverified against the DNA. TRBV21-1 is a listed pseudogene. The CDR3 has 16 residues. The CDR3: CASSKAVAGHTDTQYF. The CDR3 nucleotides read TGTGCCAGCAGCAAAGCCGTAGCGGGTCACACAGATACGCAGTATTTT.

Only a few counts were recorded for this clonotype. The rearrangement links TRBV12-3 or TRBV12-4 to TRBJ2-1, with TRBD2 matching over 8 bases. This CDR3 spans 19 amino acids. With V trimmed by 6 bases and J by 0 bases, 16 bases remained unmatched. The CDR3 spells CASRHSGTRRISSYNEQFF. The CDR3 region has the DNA TGTGCCAGCAGACACTCCGGGACTAGGAGAATTAGCTCCTACAATGAGCAGTTCTTC.

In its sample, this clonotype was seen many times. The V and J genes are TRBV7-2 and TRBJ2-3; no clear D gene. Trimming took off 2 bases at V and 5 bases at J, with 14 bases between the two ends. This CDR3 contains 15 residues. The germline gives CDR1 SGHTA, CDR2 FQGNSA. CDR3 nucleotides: TGTGCCAGCAGCTTAAGACCCAATTTGGGAGATACGCAGTATTTT. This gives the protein CASSLRPNLGDTQYF.

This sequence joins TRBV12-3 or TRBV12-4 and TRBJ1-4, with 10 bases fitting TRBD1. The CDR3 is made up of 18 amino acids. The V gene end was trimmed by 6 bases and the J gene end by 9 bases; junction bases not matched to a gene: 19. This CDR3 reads CASSPTGGIRYKRQKLFF. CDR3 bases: TGTGCCAGCAGCCCGACAGGGGGCATTAGGTATAAAAGACAAAAACTGTTTTTT.

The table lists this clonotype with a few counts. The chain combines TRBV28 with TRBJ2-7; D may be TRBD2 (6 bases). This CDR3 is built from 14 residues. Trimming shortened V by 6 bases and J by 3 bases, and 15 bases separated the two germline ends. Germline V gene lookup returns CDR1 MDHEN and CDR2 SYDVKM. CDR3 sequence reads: CASRSRWRDYEQYF. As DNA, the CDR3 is TGTGCCAGCAGATCCCGATGGCGGGACTACGAGCAGTACTTC.

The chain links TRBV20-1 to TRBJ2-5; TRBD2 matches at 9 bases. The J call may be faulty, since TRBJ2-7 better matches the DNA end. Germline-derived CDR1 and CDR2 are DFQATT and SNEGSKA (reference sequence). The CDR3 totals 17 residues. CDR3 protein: CSAREASSGGYIYEQYF. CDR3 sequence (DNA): TGCAGTGCTAGGGAAGCCTCAAGCGGGGGGTATATCTACGAGCAGTACTTC.

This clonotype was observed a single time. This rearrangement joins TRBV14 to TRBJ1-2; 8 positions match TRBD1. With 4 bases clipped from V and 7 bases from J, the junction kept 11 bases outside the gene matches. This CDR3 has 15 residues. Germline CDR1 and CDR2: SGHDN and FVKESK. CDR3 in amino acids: CASSPYPTGASGYTF. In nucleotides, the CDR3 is TGTGCCAGCAGCCCCTACCCGACAGGGGCGAGTGGCTACACCTTC.

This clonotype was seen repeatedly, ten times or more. The CDR3 protein is CASGTFSYNEQFF. The DNA of the CDR3 is TGTGCCAGTGGAACGTTCTCCTACAATGAGCAGTTCTTC. The J gene is TRBJ2-1, the V gene TRBV6-6; D unresolved. From germline, CDR1 is MNHNY and CDR2 SVGAGI (reference sequence). Trimming shortened V by 9 bases and J by 0 bases, and 9 bases separated the two germline ends. The CDR3 totals 13 residues.

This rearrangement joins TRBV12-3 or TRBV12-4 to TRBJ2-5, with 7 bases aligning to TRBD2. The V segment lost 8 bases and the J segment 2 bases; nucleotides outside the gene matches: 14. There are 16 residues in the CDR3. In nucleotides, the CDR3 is TGTGCCAGCGCCTTAAATAGCGGGCTCCTGCAAGAGACCCAGTACTTC. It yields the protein CASALNSGLLQETQYF.

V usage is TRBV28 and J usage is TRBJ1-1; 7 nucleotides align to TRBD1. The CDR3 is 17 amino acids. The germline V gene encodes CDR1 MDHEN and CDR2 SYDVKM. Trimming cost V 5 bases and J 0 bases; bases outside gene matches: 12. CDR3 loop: CASSDRAYTFLNTEAFF. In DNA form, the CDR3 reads TGTGCCAGCAGTGACAGGGCCTACACCTTTCTGAACACTGAAGCTTTCTTT. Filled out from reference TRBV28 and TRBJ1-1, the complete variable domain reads DVKVTQSSRYLVKRTGEKVFLECVQDMDHENMFWYRQDPGLGLRLIYFSYDVKMKEKGDIPEGYSVSREKKERFSLILESASTNQTSMYLCASSDRAYTFLNTEAFFGQGTRLTVV.

In DNA form, the CDR3 reads TGCAGCGCGGATGGTTCCCATAAAGGGAGGGTGTTTTTT. It translates to CSADGSHKGRVFF. The chain carries TRBV20-1 and TRBJ1-4; D uncertain. CDR1 is DFQATT, CDR2 SNEGSKA, per germline (reference sequence). The CDR3 loop spans 13 amino acids.

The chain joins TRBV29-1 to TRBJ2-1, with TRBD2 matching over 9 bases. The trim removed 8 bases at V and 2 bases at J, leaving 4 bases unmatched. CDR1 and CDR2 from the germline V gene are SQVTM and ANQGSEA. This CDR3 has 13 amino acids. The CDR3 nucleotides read TGCAGCCGTACTAGCGGGCCCTACAATGAGCAGTTCTTC. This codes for CSRTSGPYNEQFF.

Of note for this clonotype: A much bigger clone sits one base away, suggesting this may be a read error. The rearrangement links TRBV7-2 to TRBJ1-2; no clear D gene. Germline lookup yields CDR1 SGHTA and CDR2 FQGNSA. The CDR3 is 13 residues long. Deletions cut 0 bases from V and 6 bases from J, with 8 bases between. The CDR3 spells CASSLASGHGYTF. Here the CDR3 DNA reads TGTGCCAGCAGCTTAGCTTCGGGCCATGGCTACACCTTC.

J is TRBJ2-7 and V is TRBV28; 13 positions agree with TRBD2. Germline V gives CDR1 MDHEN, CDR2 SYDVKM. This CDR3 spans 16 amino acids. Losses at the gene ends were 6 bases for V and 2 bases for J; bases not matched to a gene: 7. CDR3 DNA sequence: TGTGCCAGCAGCTTCACGGGACTAGCGGGACCCTACGAGCAGTACTTC. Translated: CASSFTGLAGPYEQYF.

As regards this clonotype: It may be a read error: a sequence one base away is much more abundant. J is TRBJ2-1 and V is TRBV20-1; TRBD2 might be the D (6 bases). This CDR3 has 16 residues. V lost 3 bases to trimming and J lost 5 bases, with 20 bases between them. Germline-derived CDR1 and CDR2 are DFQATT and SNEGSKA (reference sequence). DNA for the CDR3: TGCAGTGCTAGCTCGCTACTAGTGGGACTTAACAATGAGCAGTTCTTC. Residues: CSASSLLVGLNNEQFF.

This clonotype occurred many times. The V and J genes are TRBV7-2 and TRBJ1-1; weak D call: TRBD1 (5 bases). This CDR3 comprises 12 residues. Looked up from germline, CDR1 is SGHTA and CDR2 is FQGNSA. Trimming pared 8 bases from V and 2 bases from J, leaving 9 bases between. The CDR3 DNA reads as TGTGCCAGCCACCGGGACAACACTGAAGCTTTCTTT. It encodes CASHRDNTEAFF.

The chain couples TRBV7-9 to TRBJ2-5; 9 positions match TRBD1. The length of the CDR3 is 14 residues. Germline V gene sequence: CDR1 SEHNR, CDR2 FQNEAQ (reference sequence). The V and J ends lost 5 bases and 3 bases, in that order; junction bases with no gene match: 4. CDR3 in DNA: TGTGCCAGCAGCCCCCGGACAGGGGAAGAGACCCAGTACTTC. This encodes CASSPRTGEETQYF.

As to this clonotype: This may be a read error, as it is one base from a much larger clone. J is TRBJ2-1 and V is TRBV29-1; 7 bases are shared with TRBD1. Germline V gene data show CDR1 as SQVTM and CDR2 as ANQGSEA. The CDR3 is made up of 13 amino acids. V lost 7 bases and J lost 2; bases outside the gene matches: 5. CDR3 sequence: CSASGGPYNEQFF. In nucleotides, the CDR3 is TGCAGCGCCTCAGGGGGTCCCTACAATGAGCAGTTCTTC.

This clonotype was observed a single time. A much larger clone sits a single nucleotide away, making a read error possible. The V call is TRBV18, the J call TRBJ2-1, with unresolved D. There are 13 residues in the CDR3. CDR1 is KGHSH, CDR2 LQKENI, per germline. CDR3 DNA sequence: TGTGCCAGCTCACCAGACCCCTACAAGGAGCAGTTCTTC. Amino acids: CASSPDPYKEQFF.